This T cell receptor beta chain was captured in a study of CD8 T cells in ankylosing spondylitis (dated by TCRdb to 2015 to 2018). About the full investigation: The study profiled T cell receptor beta repertoires in healthy donors and ankylosing spondylitis patients to find disease-linked TCR variants. The full study cohort was made up of about two dozen ankylosing spondylitis patients and over 90 healthy donors. Peripheral blood was sampled, and synovial fluid was additionally collected from ankylosing spondylitis patients.

In this sample, this clonotype turned up a few times. Its antigen is still unknown. No base qualities exist here, and no much larger clone lies one base off it. Data came from an Illumina HiSeq 2500. Quantitative 5'-RACE with molecular barcodes was the method used to prepare the TCR beta libraries. The paper's data handling went like this. A new computational method, built on a probabilistic model of VDJ rearrangement, was used to identify disease-linked TCR variants. TCRdb cleaned the public reads at Q25 with fastp, built clones with MiXCR and kept in-frame beta chains. Entries are consolidated by CDR3 protein sequence, retaining the most common genes and DNA. TCRdb, rather than the study authors, made the V and J calls. This sample lists about 480,000 distinct CDR3 sequences; 15% to 20% were detected once. The top ten hold approximately 1% of the sample. The paper as a whole reports these results and caveats: The disease-linked clones had a CD8+ phenotype and were found at relatively low frequencies in peripheral blood. Some motif variants were previously reported in synovial fluid and blood of reactive arthritis patients, suggesting common disease-initiation mechanisms. According to the report, matched synovial fluid samples from ankylosing spondylitis patients were significantly enriched for the disease-linked clones. Blood from ankylosing spondylitis patients appeared to be characterized by a TCR beta motif composed of under 10 highly homologous amino acid variants.

Trimming removed 2 bases from V and 6 bases from J; the gene matches leave 4 bases unexplained. CDR1 and CDR2 were assigned from the germline V gene as SGHTA and FQGTGA. The CDR3 has 13 amino acids, counting the end cysteine and phenylalanine. The retained sequence is limited to the CDR3, 39 bases, with the frame set at the first base. The chain is assembled from TRBV7-3 and TRBJ2-7; the central 7 bases match TRBD1. The receptor was derived from a male donor with ankylosing spondylitis. The material sequenced was blood, either unsorted or a sorted T cell fraction (not recorded which). DNA sequence: TGTGCCAGCAGCTTAGGACAGGAAGGCGAGCAGTACTTC. Its translation reads: CASSLGQEGEQYF.